This TCR beta chain was retrieved from a study of blood T cells in healthy people across ages. Background on the study: There was about one barcoded beta molecule captured by template switching per two T cells.

General study points: The study could not conclusively compare naive and antigen-experienced cells, given its unsorted PBMCs.

It was roughly 10 milliliters of peripheral blood that were drawn from each donor. The CDR3 contains 15 residues. Trimming took 4 bases from V and 4 from J, leaving 15 bases between them. In germline, CDR1 is SGHRS, CDR2 YFSETQ. PCR was performed a second time for about 7 to 12 cycles using a sample-barcoded 5' primer and a J-beta primer mix. Every cDNA molecule carried a tag from a template-switch adaptor bearing 12 random nucleotides. TCRdb analysed the 5' RACE reads with MiXCR anew, one entry per CDR3 protein. This table has some 700,000 distinct CDR3 sequences, approximately 22% appearing once. A note on this clonotype: Its antigen is unknown.

This clonotype was obtained from a man between 65 and 79 years old in good health. The rearrangement joins TRBV5-1 to TRBJ2-1; D gene ambiguous. Sequencing used blood. CDR3 DNA sequence: TGCGCCAGCAGCCTGGACGGTGGAAATTACAATGAGCAGTTCTTC. This encodes CASSLDGGNYNEQFF.